These 5 T cell receptor beta chains were sequenced from one sample in a study of blood T cell repertoires in COVID-19. Produced via immunoSEQ multiplex PCR; TCRdb's table is partial and in-frame only. The data show 360,000 or so clones, approximately 84% seen once. Input material: PBMCs or T cells enriched from blood (not recorded which). These receptors were obtained from a woman in her 30s who had recovered from COVID-19.

The V gene is TRBV11-2, the J gene TRBJ1-1; 8 bases line up with TRBD1. The CDR3 loop spans 15 amino acids. CDR1 is SGHAT, CDR2 FQNNGV, per germline. After removal of 7 bases from V and 11 bases from J, the junction contained 18 bases not matched to a gene. The CDR3 region is CASTLSQTGGEYAFF. As DNA, the CDR3 is TGTGCCAGCACACTTTCACAAACAGGGGGTGAGTATGCTTTCTTT.

This clone was seen at least ten times. The chain links TRBV6-1 to TRBJ1-5, with D perhaps TRBD1 (5 bases). Per germline, CDR1 MNHNS and CDR2 SASEGT. Trimming took 2 bases from V and 7 from J, leaving 15 bases between them. The CDR3 is 15 residues long. CDR3 DNA: TGTGCCAGCAGTGAAAATGCGGGGACCGGCCAGCCCCAGCATTTT. It encodes CASSENAGTGQPQHF.

The chain recombines TRBV28 with TRBJ2-3; D possibly corresponds to TRBD1 (6 bases). The CDR3 is 17 amino acids. V was trimmed by 5 bases and J by 6 bases, leaving 24 bases between them. Germline assignment: CDR1 MDHEN and CDR2 SYDVKM. For the CDR3, the DNA is TGTGCCAGCAGTCCTCCCTTAGACAGGTCTTTCCCGGATACGCAGTATTTT. This codes for CASSPPLDRSFPDTQYF.

The chain is built from TRBV7-9 and TRBJ2-7; 8 bases are shared with TRBD1. The CDR3 has 15 residues. Looked up from germline, CDR1 is SEHNR and CDR2 is FQNEAQ (reference sequence). Losses at the gene ends were 7 bases for V and 0 bases for J; bases not matched to a gene: 8. The CDR3, as DNA: TGTGCCAGCATCCATTGGACAGGGCTCTCCTACGAGCAGTACTTC. Amino acids: CASIHWTGLSYEQYF.

This sequence joins TRBV7-8 and TRBJ2-3; 7 nucleotides match TRBD2. With V trimmed by 1 base and J by 0 bases, 4 bases remained unmatched. In germline, CDR1 is SGHVS, CDR2 FQNEAQ. The length of the CDR3 is 16 residues. The CDR3 region is CASSLGPAGSTDTQYF. CDR3 DNA sequence: TGTGCCAGCAGCTTAGGTCCAGCGGGGAGCACAGATACGCAGTATTTT.